A selection of T cell receptor beta chains follows, all from one sample in a study of regulatory T cells in long-lasting Graves disease. MiXCR, run by TCRdb on the multiplex PCR reads, gives a single entry per CDR3 protein. The sample lists approximately 470,000 distinct CDR3 sequences, under 20% occurring once. This same sample was also taken into another study, of T cells in Graves' hyperthyroidism and ophthalmopathy.

The sample here was peripheral blood mononuclear cells (PBMCs), taken at new diagnosis, from a patient treated with antithyroid drugs. The receptor source for this set is a man aged 35 to 55 with Graves disease. The CDR3 runs from the conserved cysteine through the conserved F or W. D genes are given only for firm matches. Clone size is shown for a subset of rows, as once, few, many or a class of expanded clone.

NA	NA	TRBV19	TRBJ1-2	CASSHGTARDGYTF	TGTGCCAGTAGCCACGGGACGGCGAGGGATGGCTACACCTTC
NA	NA	TRBV11-2	TRBJ1-5	CASSPDFYQPQHF	TGTGCCAGCAGTCCGGATTTTTATCAGCCCCAGCATTTT
NA	NA	TRBV29-1	TRBJ2-1	CSVEEGGGSSYNEQFF	TGCAGCGTTGAAGAAGGGGGGGGGAGCTCCTACAATGAGCAGTTCTTC
NA	TRBD1	TRBV7-9	TRBJ1-2	CASSVGDRAEGYTF	TGTGCCAGCAGCGTCGGGGACAGGGCGGAGGGCTACACCTTC
many	NA	TRBV3-1	TRBJ1-1	CASSPLTGPRTEAFF	TGTGCCAGCAGCCCTCTGACAGGCCCGAGGACTGAAGCTTTCTTT
many	TRBD2	TRBV20-1	TRBJ2-5	CSALTSGRAQETQYF	TGCAGTGCCCTGACTAGCGGGAGGGCCCAAGAGACCCAGTACTTC
NA	TRBD1	TRBV27	TRBJ1-5	CASSYGRGNQPQHF	TGTGCCAGCAGTTATGGCAGGGGGAATCAGCCCCAGCATTTT
few	NA	TRBV3-1	TRBJ2-1	CASRHSGSSYNEQFF	TGTGCCAGCAGACATAGCGGAAGCTCCTACAATGAGCAGTTCTTC
NA	NA	TRBV25-1	TRBJ1-1	CASRATQNTEAFF	TGTGCCAGCAGGGCTACACAGAACACTGAAGCTTTCTTT
few	TRBD1	TRBV19	TRBJ2-7	CASATRDRVYEQYF	TGTGCCAGTGCCACCCGGGACAGGGTATACGAGCAGTACTTC
many	NA	TRBV7-2	TRBJ2-7	CASRSRAGSAYEQYF	TGTGCCAGCAGGTCCCGGGCAGGGAGTGCCTACGAGCAGTACTTC
many	NA	TRBV5-1	TRBJ1-2	CASSLIGTLYGYTF	TGCGCCAGCAGCTTGATCGGGACTCTCTATGGCTACACCTTC
many	TRBD2	TRBV11-1	TRBJ2-7	CASRSGTSGFDEQYF	TGTGCCAGCAGGTCCGGGACTAGCGGGTTTGACGAGCAGTACTTC
many	NA	TRBV6-1	TRBJ1-1	CAIAFDRDVEAFF	TGTGCCATCGCCTTCGACCGGGACGTTGAAGCTTTCTTT
NA	NA	TRBV7-9	TRBJ1-1	CASSLQGLGTEAFF	TGTGCCAGCAGCTTGCAGGGTCTTGGAACTGAAGCTTTCTTT